This T cell receptor beta chain derives from a study of blood T cell repertoires in COVID-19. Across the whole study: Acute-phase and convalescent COVID-19 samples originated in the United States, Italy and Spain. In each case, the material was cDNA or gDNA derived from T cells, B-cell-depleted T cells, or PBMCs.

Trimming pared 8 bases from V and 1 base from J, leaving 11 bases between. This CDR3 comprises 13 residues. The germline CDR1 and CDR2 sequences are SNHLY and FYNNEI. Seattle patient enrollment occurred during active infection, with longitudinal follow-up thereafter. Produced via immunoSEQ multiplex PCR; TCRdb's table is partial and in-frame only. The data hold some 350,000 clones, with approximately 88% observed a single time. Sequenced: peripheral blood. The rearrangement joins TRBV2 to TRBJ2-5; D possibly corresponds to TRBD1 (6 bases). This clonotype originated in a woman in her thirties with COVID-19, enrolled during active disease. CDR3 nucleotides: TGTGCCAGCTCCCGACAGGTCCAAGAGACCCAGTACTTC. Translation: CASSRQVQETQYF.